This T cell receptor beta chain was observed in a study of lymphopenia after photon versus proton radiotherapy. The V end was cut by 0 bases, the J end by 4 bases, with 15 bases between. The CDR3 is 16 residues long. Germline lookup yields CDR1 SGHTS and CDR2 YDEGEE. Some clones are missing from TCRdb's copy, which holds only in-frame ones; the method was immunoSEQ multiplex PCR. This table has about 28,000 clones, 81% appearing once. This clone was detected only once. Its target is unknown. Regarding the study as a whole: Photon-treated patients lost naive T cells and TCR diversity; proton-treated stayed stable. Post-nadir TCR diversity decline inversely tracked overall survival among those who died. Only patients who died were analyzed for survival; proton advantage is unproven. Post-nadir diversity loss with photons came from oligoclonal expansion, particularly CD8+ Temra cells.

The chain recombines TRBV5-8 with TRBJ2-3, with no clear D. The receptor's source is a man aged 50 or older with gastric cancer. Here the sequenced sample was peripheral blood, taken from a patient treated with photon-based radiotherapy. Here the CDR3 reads CASSLGTDRWADTQYF. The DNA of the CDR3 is TGTGCCAGCAGCTTGGGGACCGACCGGTGGGCAGATACGCAGTATTTT.